The 15 T cell receptor beta chains listed next were all sequenced from one sample in a study of early T cells in non-severe SARS-CoV-2 infection. TCRdb reprocessed the 5' RACE reads with MiXCR, giving one entry per CDR3 protein. The repertoire includes about 67,000 distinct CDR3 sequences, around 10% of them detected once, and 3.5% to 4% sits in the top ten. Source material: whole blood. Receptors were obtained from an adult who was a healthcare worker with PCR-confirmed SARS-CoV-2 infection or an uninfected control (not recorded which).

Many counts were recorded for this clonotype. The chain couples TRBV7-9 to TRBJ2-3; TRBD1 matches at 7 bases. In germline, CDR1 is SEHNR, CDR2 FQNEAQ (reference sequence). Trimming removed 1 base from V and 0 bases from J; junction bases left unmatched: 10. The CDR3 totals 18 residues. In DNA, the CDR3 is TGTGCCAGCAGCTTAGGGACCTCGGGACAGTCGAGCACAGATACGCAGTATTTT. Residues: CASSLGTSGQSSTDTQYF.

There are a few counts of this clonotype. The gene calls are TRBV30 and TRBJ2-7; TRBD1 agrees at 9 bases. The CDR3 length is 13 residues. From germline, CDR1 is GTSNPN and CDR2 SVGIG (reference sequence). Trimming at V came to 3 bases and at J to 5 bases, leaving 5 bases not matched to a gene. This CDR3 reads CAWRRDREDEQYF. CDR3 bases: TGTGCCTGGAGGAGGGACAGGGAAGACGAGCAGTACTTC.

This clonotype was counted a few times. V is TRBV7-9 and J is TRBJ1-3; 7 bases align to TRBD1. CDR1 and CDR2 (germline): SEHNR, FQNEAQ (reference sequence). This CDR3 contains 15 residues. V dropped 3 bases and J dropped 4; count of bases not matched to a gene: 6. CDR3 protein: CASSFFDRAGNTIYF. In DNA, the CDR3 is TGTGCCAGCAGCTTCTTCGACAGGGCCGGAAACACCATATATTTT.

This clonotype was detected only a few times. The rearrangement joins TRBV7-3 to TRBJ2-2; TRBD2 agrees at 9 bases. Per the germline V gene, CDR1 is SGHTA and CDR2 is FQGTGA. The CDR3 covers 15 residues. Trimming removed 5 bases from V and 1 base from J; junction bases left unmatched: 2. CDR3 in amino acids: CASSIAGVNTGELFF. CDR3 in DNA: TGTGCCAGCAGCATAGCGGGGGTGAACACCGGGGAGCTGTTTTTT.

This chain connects TRBV10-3 to TRBJ2-7, with unresolved D. This CDR3 contains 12 residues. Germline V gene lookup returns CDR1 ENHRY and CDR2 SYGVKD. CDR3: CAIPDHFYEQYF. The CDR3 nucleotides are TGTGCGATTCCCGACCACTTCTACGAGCAGTACTTC.

This clonotype was counted many times. This chain links TRBV9 with TRBJ2-3; D call uncertain. Germline V gene data show CDR1 as SGDLS and CDR2 as YYNGEE. Trimming pared 3 bases from V and 4 bases from J, leaving 18 bases between. CDR3 size: 16 residues. The DNA of the CDR3 is TGTGCCAGCAGCGACGGGCCGCGAGAAGTCGCAGATACGCAGTATTTT. Protein product: CASSDGPREVADTQYF.

The chain combines TRBV11-2 with TRBJ2-1; perhaps D is TRBD1 or TRBD2 (6 bases each). Looked up from germline, CDR1 is SGHAT and CDR2 is FQNNGV. The V and J ends lost 5 bases and 6 bases respectively, with 17 bases between them. This CDR3 is built from 15 residues. CDR3 sequence (DNA): TGTGCCAGCAGCCCCGCGGGACACCGGGTCAATGAGCAGTTCTTC. Amino acids: CASSPAGHRVNEQFF.

There are a few counts of this clonotype. The rearrangement joins TRBV19 to TRBJ2-7; D may be TRBD1 or TRBD2 (6 bases each). Germline V gives CDR1 LNHDA, CDR2 SQIVND (reference sequence). The CDR3 length is 12 residues. Trimming took off 5 bases at V and 7 bases at J, with 12 bases between the two ends. CDR3 sequence: CASSSGAGEQYF. Here the CDR3 DNA reads TGTGCCAGTAGTTCAGGGGCGGGGGAGCAGTACTTC.

The chain joins TRBV6-5 to TRBJ2-1; D ambiguous. The CDR3 runs 13 residues. The germline CDR1 and CDR2 sequences are MNHEY and SVGAGI. The ends were cut back, 0 bases at V and 2 bases at J, with 2 bases in the middle. The CDR3 region is CASSYSAYNEQFF. The CDR3 nucleotides read TGTGCCAGCAGTTACTCGGCCTACAATGAGCAGTTCTTC.

This clonotype was recorded many times. V and J are TRBV7-3 and TRBJ2-2, with D perhaps matching TRBD1 (5 bases). The germline V gene has CDR1 SGHTA and CDR2 FQGTGA. V gave up 6 bases and J gave up 4 bases, with 6 bases separating them. The CDR3 length is 12 residues. CDR3 in amino acids: CASRDITGELFF. The DNA for the CDR3 is TGTGCCAGCAGGGACATCACCGGGGAGCTGTTTTTT.

The genes are TRBV29-1 and TRBJ2-7; weak D call: TRBD1 (6 bases). From germline, CDR1 is SQVTM and CDR2 ANQGSEA. CDR3 size: 14 residues. Trimming took off 4 bases at V and 1 base at J, with 14 bases between the two ends. The CDR3 sequence: CSVGFQGYSYEQYF. In DNA form, the CDR3 reads TGCAGCGTTGGCTTCCAGGGGTATTCCTACGAGCAGTACTTC.

This clonotype was found many times. J is TRBJ1-2 and V is TRBV3-1; possibly TRBD1 for D (5 bases). V dropped 0 bases and J dropped 8 bases, with 19 bases sitting between them. Germline V CDR1 and CDR2: LGHDT, YNNKEL (reference sequence). This CDR3 region has 16 residues. The CDR3 region is CASSQEAAWGRGGYTF. DNA of the CDR3: TGTGCCAGCAGCCAAGAGGCAGCGTGGGGCCGAGGGGGCTACACCTTC.

This clonotype was observed a few times. The gene calls are TRBV5-1 and TRBJ2-1; TRBD1 matches at 8 bases. V lost 1 base and J lost 14; bases outside the gene matches: 11. Germline CDR1 SGHRS, CDR2 YFSETQ. This CDR3 contains 14 residues. The CDR3 region is CASSLRIETGEEFF. CDR3 in DNA: TGCGCCAGCAGCTTGAGAATAGAGACAGGGGAAGAGTTCTTC.

This clonotype was detected only a few times. The rearrangement joins TRBV13 to TRBJ2-3, with D uncertain. The CDR3 length is 13 residues. The germline V and J ends were trimmed by 5 bases and 7 bases, with 13 bases remaining between them. CDR1 and CDR2 from the germline V gene are PRHDT and FYEKMQ (reference sequence). CDR3 sequence reads: CASSLPSPHTQYF. The CDR3 nucleotides are TGTGCCAGCAGCCTACCGAGCCCCCATACGCAGTATTTT.

The V call is TRBV7-9, the J call TRBJ2-6; the D is unclear. The germline V gene encodes CDR1 SEHNR and CDR2 FQNEAQ (reference sequence). The CDR3 length is 15 residues. Trimming removed 6 bases from V and 0 bases from J, with 9 bases in between. The CDR3 nucleotides are TGTGCCAGCAGATCTTTACGCTCTGGGGCCAACGTCCTGACTTTC. This translates into CASRSLRSGANVLTF.